Listed below are T cell receptor beta chains from one sample, sequenced in a study of blood T cells in healthy people across ages. TCRdb passed the 5' RACE reads through MiXCR, listing each CDR3 protein once. The sample records 1 million or so distinct CDR3 sequences, 20% to 25% being singletons. This same sample was also taken into another study, of T cells of mothers and their children.

The sample was blood. These receptors were taken from a girl aged 2 to 9 in good health. CDR3s include the opening cysteine and the closing phenylalanine or tryptophan.

v_call,cdr3_aa
TRBV21-1,CASSLRDRFFQYF
TRBV15,CATSRARAPLHF
TRBV12-3/TRBV12-4,CASSDSSSSYNSPLHF
TRBV3-1,CASSHKLNTQYF
TRBV6-5,CASSYRREVKTQYF
TRBV7-9,CASSRDGGVELFF
TRBV28,CASSLLGTAVRYEQYF
TRBV20-1,CSAKPGSLETQYF
TRBV6-1,CASSEASEQYF
TRBV27,CASSQQGALSYNEQFF
TRBV24-1,CATSLQGYNQPQHF
TRBV6-1,CASSEAGAGRGEKLFF
TRBV9,CASSVSREDNYGHTF
TRBV2,CASSDVVRDGQFF
TRBV24-1,CATSAAGVSCNEQFF
TRBV11-3,CASSWYLPYEQYF
TRBV9,CASSADLDYEQYF
TRBV24-1,CATSGAGANVLTF